This TCR beta chain was captured by sequencing in a study of blood T cell repertoires in COVID-19 (dated by TCRdb to about 2020). Notes on the research overall: Collaborator samples came from the United States, Italy and Spain and covered acute and convalescent phases of COVID-19. Samples were obtained from the ongoing ImmuneRACE study (first 160 participants) and from 950 to 1,500 subjects provided by 6 global collaborators. Where available, HLA class I and class II types were taken from metadata supplied by the sample provider and were not determined by assay-based typing. A de-identified subject ID, COVID-19 status, age in years and sex were almost always included in the sample metadata. The repertoires were released in a freely available public database meant as a resource for research on the immune response to SARS-CoV-2. The prospective study material was composed of cDNA or gDNA derived from T cells, B-cell-depleted T cells, or PBMCs. The dataset comprised deeply sampled blood TCRbeta repertoires from subjects exposed to, actively infected with, or recovered from COVID-19.

The immunoSEQ Assay, a bias-controlled multiplex PCR, was used to amplify TCRbeta CDR3 regions from genomic DNA. In the paper's pipeline: The number of nucleated cells in each sample was estimated by amplification of reference gene primers within the assay. To quantify the absolute abundance of each unique TCRbeta CDR3 rearrangement, sequence reads were collapsed and filtered. For each sample, productive Simpson clonality was calculated as the square root of Simpson's diversity index across productive rearrangements. The table was pulled from immuneACCESS by TCRdb, which kept in-frame rearrangements only. Such tables lose some clones; where checked, under half of the loss comes from unresolved V genes, and the rest has no known cause. That table is the source of V, J and clone size, and D and trimming were worked out from the DNA. Recorded for this sample are 100,000 to 150,000 clones; around nine tenths of them occurred a single time. Of the sample, about 2% falls within the top ten clones.

With respect to this clone: Its target antigen remains unknown. Per-nucleotide qualities are absent, and no much larger clonotype sits a single base away.

The study at large found these results: The quantity of clinical and demographic metadata differed by source and by participant and was supplied without curation.

One collaborating source in Seattle enrolled patients while the patients were actively infected and followed the patients over time throughout the course of disease. Collaborating institutions collected whole blood in K2EDTA tubes following their own protocols. For TCRbeta analysis, collaborators shipped samples as frozen whole blood, isolated PBMCs, or DNA extracted from either of those sample types. From the cysteine up to the valine, the CDR3 has a length of 13 residues. The kept DNA is CDR3 alone, 39 bases in frame from the first base. Via the germline V gene, CDR1 is SGHVS and CDR2 FQNEAQ. Trimming takes 1 base from V and 2 bases from J, and the germline ends sit 6 bases apart.

The rearrangement joined TRBV7-8 to TRBJ2-7, with no confident D gene call. Sequenced sample: peripheral blood. The TCR comes from a man aged 50 to 59 with COVID-19, enrolled during active disease. The nucleotide sequence reads TGTGCCAGCAGCTTAGGTACACCCTACGAGCAGTACGTC. Its amino acids are CASSLGTPYEQYV.